A single TCR beta chain is shown here with its context. Its antigen is currently unknown. The sample belongs to a study of T cells in localized non-small cell lung cancer. TCRdb's copy holds only in-frame clones and misses some; the assay was immunoSEQ multiplex PCR. Of 30,000 or so clones listed, more than 85% are singletons. Overall study results and limits: Exceeding tumor, uninvolved adjacent lung had the highest T cell clonality. Because sequencing included only one region (of the tumor), heterogeneity remains possible. The appearance of a median approximately 61 of the top 100 tumor clones was seen in adjacent lung.

The receptor comes from a female donor aged 60 or older with stage I lung adenocarcinoma. The specimen was peripheral blood, collected before any cancer treatment.

CDR3 in DNA: TGTGCCAGCAGGTCAGCGGGTAAGACCTACGAGCAGTACTTC. Protein: CASRSAGKTYEQYF. The chain links TRBV13 to TRBJ2-7; possible D gene TRBD2, 6 bases. Trimming took 6 bases from V and 2 from J, leaving 14 bases between them. The CDR3 length is 14 residues. CDR1 is PRHDT and CDR2 is FYEKMQ in the germline V gene (reference sequence).